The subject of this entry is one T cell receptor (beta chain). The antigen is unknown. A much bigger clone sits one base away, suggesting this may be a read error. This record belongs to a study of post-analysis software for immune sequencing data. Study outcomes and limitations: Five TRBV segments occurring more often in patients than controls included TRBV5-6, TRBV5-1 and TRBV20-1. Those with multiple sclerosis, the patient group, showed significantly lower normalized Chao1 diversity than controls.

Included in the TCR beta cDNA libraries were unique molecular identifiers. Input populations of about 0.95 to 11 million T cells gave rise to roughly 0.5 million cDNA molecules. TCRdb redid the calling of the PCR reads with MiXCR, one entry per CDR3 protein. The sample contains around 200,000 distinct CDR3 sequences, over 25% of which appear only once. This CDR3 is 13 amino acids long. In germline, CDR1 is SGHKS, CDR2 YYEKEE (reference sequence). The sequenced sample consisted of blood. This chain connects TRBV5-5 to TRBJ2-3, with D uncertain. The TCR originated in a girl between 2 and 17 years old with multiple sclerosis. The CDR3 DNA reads TGTGTCAGCAGCTTGTGGCTCACAGATACGCAGTATTTT. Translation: CVSSLWLTDTQYF.